One sample yielded the 6 T cell receptor beta chains listed below, sequenced in a study of PD-1 blockade in classical Hodgkin lymphoma. Profiled with immunoSEQ multiplex PCR; TCRdb holds only in-frame clones, not every one. The table includes tens of thousands of clones, roughly 89% detected once. Patients all relapsed after autologous stem cell transplantation, and there was variation in brentuximab vedotin exposure. This material consisted of peripheral blood mononuclear cells (PBMCs), taken before the second cycle of nivolumab. These receptors all come from a human donor with classical Hodgkin lymphoma.

This clone was seen a handful of times. V gene TRBV2 combines with J gene TRBJ2-2; 8 bases fit TRBD2. The CDR3 runs 15 residues. J gave up 7 bases and V 4 bases, and 8 bases lay outside the gene matches. Germline V gives CDR1 SNHLY, CDR2 FYNNEI. The CDR3 DNA is TGTGCCAGCAGTGCAGAGGGCGGGAGGATCGGGGAGCTGTTTTTT. Protein product: CASSAEGGRIGELFF.

The DNA for the CDR3 is TGCGCCAGCAGCTTGCCAGCTATGAACACTGAAGCTTTCTTT. Amino acid sequence: CASSLPAMNTEAFF. The chain couples TRBV5-1 to TRBJ1-1; D ambiguous. V shed 1 base and J shed 0 bases, with 7 bases lying between them. The CDR3 totals 14 residues. Germline loops: CDR1 SGHRS, CDR2 YFSETQ.

J is TRBJ2-7 and V is TRBV4-2; 12 bases agree with TRBD2. This CDR3 region has 17 residues. Trimming removed 0 bases from V and 0 bases from J; junction bases left unmatched: 3. Germline lookup yields CDR1 LGHNA and CDR2 YNFKEQ. The CDR3 reads CASSQEASGRVSYEQYF. The CDR3 nucleotides are TGTGCCAGCAGCCAAGAGGCTAGCGGGAGGGTCTCCTACGAGCAGTACTTC.

This rearrangement joins TRBV28 to TRBJ1-5; D is undetermined. This CDR3 comprises 16 residues. Trimming removed 9 bases at V and 0 bases at J, with 18 bases between. Germline CDR1 and CDR2: MDHEN and SYDVKM. CDR3 coding DNA: TGTGCCAGTTGTCCCGCGGACCGCTATAGCAATCAGCCCCAGCATTTT. This codes for CASCPADRYSNQPQHF.

This clone was picked up a small number of times. The V and J genes are TRBV2 and TRBJ2-7, with 8 bases that match TRBD1. The CDR3 contains 16 residues. Germline V gives CDR1 SNHLY, CDR2 FYNNEI. V was pared by 5 bases and J by 4 bases, with 13 bases of the junction left unmatched. The CDR3 nucleotides read TGTGCCAGCAGTACTTACTCCGGACAGGGCAGGTACGAGCAGTACTTC. Its protein is CASSTYSGQGRYEQYF.

This rearrangement joins TRBV2 to TRBJ2-7; D ambiguous. Trimming pared 1 base from V and 4 bases from J, leaving 8 bases between. CDR3 size: 13 residues. In germline, CDR1 is SNHLY, CDR2 FYNNEI. CDR3 sequence reads: CASSEGYGYEQYF. The CDR3 DNA sequence: TGTGCCAGCAGTGAAGGCTATGGTTACGAGCAGTACTTC.